This T cell receptor (beta chain) was sequenced during a study of T cells in Graves' hyperthyroidism and ophthalmopathy (dated by TCRdb to between 2018 and 2021). About the full investigation: Peripheral blood was collected at initial diagnosis, before any treatment. TCR V-J signatures able to tell the groups apart were searched for in a discovery cohort of around 95 patients, of whom 40 to 45 had Graves' ophthalmopathy and 57 had stable Graves' hyperthyroidism. An independent validation cohort of around 19 hyperthyroidism patients and 17 patients who later progressed to ophthalmopathy tested prospective prediction of ophthalmopathy. The 100 discovery patients were divided at random into training and test sets in a 7:3 ratio. In six Graves' hyperthyroidism patients, the study also compared T-cell repertoires from thyroid tissue with T-cell repertoires from blood. Following sampling, methimazole starting at 30 mg daily was given to hyperthyroidism patients, and high-dose intravenous methylprednisolone was given to ophthalmopathy patients. TCR Vbeta CDR3 sequencing of roughly 140 peripheral blood samples (roughly 43 ophthalmopathy, around 80 hyperthyroidism and some 17 progressor patients) is reported in the paper. Beyond this particular receptor, the publication reports: Sample size was not statistically predetermined, and blinding of investigators to group allocation was not performed. Ophthalmopathy was separated from stable hyperthyroidism by a 13 V-J signature model, with approximately 85% sensitivity and just over 81% specificity obtained in cross-validation and 80%/75% obtained in testing. Most expanded thyroid clonotypes (frequency above 0.001) were also detected in blood, a finding suggesting that blood repertoires may reflect thyroid immune responses. In validation, the model predicted progression to ophthalmopathy with roughly 70% sensitivity and roughly 72% specificity, a median of about six months before onset.

Turning to this clonotype: There is no known antigen for this receptor. One junction end disagrees with the germline gene, perhaps due to a read error.

Counted from cysteine to phenylalanine, this CDR3 has 14 amino acids. Solely the CDR3 DNA is kept, with 42 bases framed from the first base. CDR1 SGDLS and CDR2 YYNGEE are derived from the germline V gene. Hyperthyroidism patients were newly diagnosed, had a disease duration of under 2 months, and were aged 18 to 65 years. Exclusion was applied to patients with uncontrolled infections, other autoimmune diseases, pregnancy or lactation. Clinical symptoms, serum thyroxine and TRAb, thyroid ultrasound, and orbital computed tomography formed the basis for the diagnoses. Blood from progressor patients was collected at the time of first diagnosis with hyperthyroidism, before any ophthalmopathy symptoms had appeared. PBMCs were separated from around 9.1 ml of fresh peripheral blood using Ficoll-Paque density gradient centrifugation. Progressor patients were first diagnosed with Graves' hyperthyroidism and then developed ophthalmopathy during follow-up. Trizol reagent was used to extract total RNA, and RNA quality was then checked on an Agilent 2100 Bioanalyzer.

The TCR beta CDR3 regions were amplified from the RNA transcripts. A first-round RT-PCR of the TCR CDR3 used the HTBI primer set with the Qiagen OneStep RT-PCR kit. The libraries were constructed in a second round of multiplex PCR and then size-selected and purified. Sequencing of the libraries was done on an Illumina HiSeq2000 using paired-end 100 bp reads. In the source study's methods: SOAPnuke was used to process the raw data, removing reads that contained adapters or uncalled bases, had a mean Phred below 15, or lacked an exact match to the constant primer or identifier. High-quality paired reads were merged with COPE v1.2.5, and unique nucleotide sequences were defined as clonotypes. Clonotypes were aligned to IMGT TRBV, TRBD and TRBJ reference segments using MiTCR v1.1. Analysis was restricted to V-J combinations with a frequency above 0.0001, which covered about 99% of repertoires. The TCS score was defined as the ratio of F50 (clonal expansion) to E x V (chaos), calculated using BLOSUM62-based TCRdist between CDR3 peptides within each V-J. Welch's t-statistics and random forest reduced approximately 520 V-J features to 13, which were used in a naive Bayes classifier (R e1071). TCRdb cleaned the public reads at Q25 with fastp, built clones with MiXCR and kept in-frame beta chains. Entries are consolidated by CDR3 protein sequence, retaining the most common genes and DNA. These V and J calls originate from TCRdb's pipeline instead of the authors' own analysis. The sample yields some 600,000 distinct CDR3 sequences; approximately 13% were counted once. 5% to 7% of the sample is taken by the ten largest.

The origin of this receptor is a woman in her 30s with Graves' hyperthyroidism that later progressed to Graves' ophthalmopathy. Recombination joined TRBV9 with TRBJ2-7; the D element might be TRBD1 or TRBD2, as each aligns at 5 bases. The sample taken for sequencing was blood. Here is the DNA: TGTACCAGCAGCCTCGGGACGGAAGACTACGAGCAGTACTTC. This codes for CTSSLGTEDYEQYF.